These T cell receptor beta chains were read from a single sample in a study of blood T cell repertoires in COVID-19. Some clones are missing from TCRdb's copy, which holds only in-frame ones; the method was immunoSEQ multiplex PCR. The table has roughly 300,000 clones, 80% to 90% seen once. The sample was PBMCs or T cells enriched from blood (not recorded which). Every receptor here comes from a woman under 30 who had recovered from COVID-19. CDR3s leave out the opening cysteine and the closing phenylalanine or tryptophan. A clone size is listed for some rows: how often the clone was seen (once, few, many), or a class if it is expanded.

clone size: .
V gene: TRBV11-2
J gene: TRBJ1-4
CDR3 protein: ASSLGATNEKLF

clone size: few
V gene: TRBV27
J gene: TRBJ1-2
CDR3 protein: ASTNSFDRVPIYGYT

clone size: .
V gene: TRBV19
J gene: TRBJ2-1
CDR3 protein: ASGTRVSYNEQF

clone size: few
V gene: TRBV10-3
J gene: TRBJ1-4
CDR3 protein: AISDSQGINEKLF

clone size: few
V gene: TRBV2
J gene: TRBJ2-7
CDR3 protein: ASSDSPYEQY

clone size: .
V gene: TRBV28
J gene: TRBJ2-7
CDR3 protein: ASSLDRETSYEQY

clone size: .
V gene: TRBV7-2
J gene: TRBJ2-7
CDR3 protein: ASSLNGGANEQY

clone size: few
V gene: TRBV10-2
J gene: TRBJ2-7
CDR3 protein: ASSDGQLYEQY

clone size: once
V gene: TRBV5-6
J gene: TRBJ1-2
CDR3 protein: ASSAGPGYT

clone size: .
V gene: TRBV28
J gene: TRBJ1-2
CDR3 protein: ASSPPGQGVGGYT

clone size: .
V gene: TRBV5-1
J gene: TRBJ2-5
CDR3 protein: ASSDGTGGETQY

clone size: .
V gene: TRBV13
J gene: TRBJ1-1
CDR3 protein: ASSWTGDTEAF

clone size: .
V gene: TRBV18
J gene: TRBJ2-5
CDR3 protein: ASSGWSAVETQY

clone size: .
V gene: TRBV6-5
J gene: TRBJ1-6
CDR3 protein: AGETSSSYNSPLH

clone size: .
V gene: TRBV6-1
J gene: TRBJ1-2
CDR3 protein: ASSEQYVIGDGGYT

clone size: .
V gene: TRBV2
J gene: TRBJ1-1
CDR3 protein: ASSEAGIREAF

clone size: once
V gene: TRBV9
J gene: TRBJ2-3
CDR3 protein: ASSEGSDTQY

clone size: .
V gene: TRBV12-5
J gene: TRBJ1-1
CDR3 protein: ASGTTTQGAETEAF

clone size: .
V gene: TRBV16
J gene: TRBJ2-2
CDR3 protein: ASSVGQGNTGELF

clone size: .
V gene: TRBV28
J gene: TRBJ2-1
CDR3 protein: ASNPGDRGNNEQF

clone size: .
V gene: TRBV7-8
J gene: TRBJ1-4
CDR3 protein: ASSITGTNEKLF

clone size: .
V gene: TRBV5-1
J gene: TRBJ1-3
CDR3 protein: ASSRGEVRPGNTIY

clone size: .
V gene: TRBV7-9
J gene: TRBJ1-1
CDR3 protein: ASSPAGSNTEAF

clone size: .
V gene: TRBV7-9
J gene: TRBJ2-7
CDR3 protein: ASSLDREQY

clone size: .
V gene: TRBV20-1
J gene: TRBJ1-5
CDR3 protein: SASSGNQPQH

clone size: .
V gene: TRBV5-8
J gene: TRBJ1-1
CDR3 protein: ASSIYGGMNTEAF

clone size: .
V gene: TRBV7-3
J gene: TRBJ2-7
CDR3 protein: ASSTTTAGEQY

clone size: .
V gene: TRBV19
J gene: TRBJ2-1
CDR3 protein: ASSIDGGMGSYNEQF

clone size: .
V gene: TRBV5-5
J gene: TRBJ2-1
CDR3 protein: ASSFGQSLYNEQF